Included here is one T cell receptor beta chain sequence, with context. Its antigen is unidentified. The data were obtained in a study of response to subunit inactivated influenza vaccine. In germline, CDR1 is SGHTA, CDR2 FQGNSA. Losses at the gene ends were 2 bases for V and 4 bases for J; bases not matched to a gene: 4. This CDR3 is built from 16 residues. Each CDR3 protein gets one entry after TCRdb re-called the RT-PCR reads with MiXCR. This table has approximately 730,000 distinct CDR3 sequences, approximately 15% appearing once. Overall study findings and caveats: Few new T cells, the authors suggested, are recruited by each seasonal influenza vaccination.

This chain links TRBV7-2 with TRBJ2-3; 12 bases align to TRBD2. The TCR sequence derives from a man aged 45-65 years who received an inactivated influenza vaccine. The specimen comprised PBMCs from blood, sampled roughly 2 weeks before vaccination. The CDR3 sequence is CASSLPTSGSPDTQYF. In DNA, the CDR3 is TGTGCCAGCAGCTTACCGACTAGCGGGAGCCCAGATACGCAGTATTTT. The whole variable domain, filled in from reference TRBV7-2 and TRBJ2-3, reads GAGVSQSPSNKVTEKGKDVELRCDPISGHTALYWYRQSLGQGLEFLIYFQGNSAPDKSGLPSDRFSAERTGGSVSTLTIQRTQQEDSAVYLCASSLPTSGSPDTQYFGPGTRLTVL.